This passage covers 14 T cell receptor beta chains from one sample sequenced in a study of cytomegalovirus exposure and HLA in healthy donors. With 60 Vbeta and 13 Jbeta primers, the PCR was carried out. Libraries were prepared by immunoSEQ multiplex PCR; TCRdb keeps only in-frame clonotypes and omits some of them. The data hold tens of thousands of clones, with approximately 80% observed a single time. The sample comprised PBMCs. The receptors here all came from a woman aged 25 to 45 in good health and CMV-seronegative.

The V and J genes are TRBV7-9 and TRBJ1-5; D remains unclear. V was shortened by 3 bases and J by 2 bases, with 5 bases between the two germline ends. This CDR3 contains 13 residues. CDR1 and CDR2 from the germline V gene are SEHNR and FQNEAQ (reference sequence). The CDR3 here is CASSFNGNQPQHF. The CDR3 bases are TGTGCCAGCAGCTTTAATGGCAATCAGCCCCAGCATTTT.

The V gene is TRBV5-1, the J gene TRBJ2-3; D gene unclear. Per the germline V gene, CDR1 is SGHRS and CDR2 is YFSETQ. Trimming cost V 2 bases and J 5 bases, with 12 bases left between them. The CDR3 spans 14 residues. The CDR3 loop is CASSFNRGVDTQYF. As DNA, the CDR3 is TGCGCCAGCAGCTTCAATCGAGGCGTAGATACGCAGTATTTT. The whole variable domain, remainder taken from reference TRBV5-1 and TRBJ2-3, is KAGVTQTPRYLIKTRGQQVTLSCSPISGHRSVSWYQQTPGQGLQFLFEYFSETQRNKGNFPGRFSGRQFSNSRSEMNVSTLELGDSALYLCASSFNRGVDTQYFGPGTRLTVL.

The chain joins TRBV28 to TRBJ2-5, with 11 bases matching TRBD2. The CDR3 runs 18 residues. With 5 bases clipped from V and 2 bases from J, the junction kept 13 bases outside the gene matches. Per the germline V gene, CDR1 is MDHEN and CDR2 is SYDVKM. The CDR3: CASSPALGLAGFQETQYF. CDR3 bases: TGTGCCAGCAGTCCAGCCCTCGGACTAGCGGGTTTTCAAGAGACCCAGTACTTC.

This clone was picked up one time. J is TRBJ1-3 and V is TRBV5-4; 9 nucleotides match TRBD1. With 4 bases clipped from V and 4 bases from J, the junction kept 9 bases outside the gene matches. The CDR3 is 16 residues long. Germline V CDR1 and CDR2: SGHNT, YYREEE (reference sequence). The CDR3 sequence is CASSDPGQGLGNTIYF. In DNA, the CDR3 is TGTGCCAGCAGCGATCCGGGACAGGGTTTAGGAAACACCATATATTTT.

The rearrangement uses TRBV7-2 and TRBJ2-5; perhaps TRBD2 as D (6 bases). The CDR3 runs 16 residues. Germline V gene data show CDR1 as SGHTA and CDR2 as FQGNSA. Between the trimmed V and J ends, which lost 5 bases and 1 base, there was a span of 17 bases. The CDR3 DNA sequence: TGTGCCAGCAGCGTCGGGGTCTTGCGGGGCCAAGAGACCCAGTACTTC. This translates into CASSVGVLRGQETQYF.

The chain employs TRBV10-1 and TRBJ1-3; D may be TRBD1 (5 bases). This CDR3 contains 17 residues. Between the trimmed V and J ends, which lost 0 bases and 0 bases, there was a span of 12 bases. Germline V gene lookup returns CDR1 WNHNN and CDR2 SYGVQD (reference sequence). CDR3 sequence (DNA): TGCGCCAGCAGTGAGTCGCAGGGCCCAAGCTCTGGAAACACCATATATTTT. Translated, it gives CASSESQGPSSGNTIYF.

Points on this clone: The identical CDR3 is also encoded by other nucleotide sequences in the sample. This chain's CDR3 is CASSYGLAGGFNEQFF. DNA of the CDR3: TGTGCCAGCAGTTACGGACTAGCGGGAGGCTTCAATGAGCAGTTCTTC. This chain links TRBV6-5 with TRBJ2-1; 14 bases are a match to TRBD2. Losses at the gene ends were 2 bases for V and 6 bases for J; bases not matched to a gene: 3. Germline-derived CDR1 and CDR2 are MNHEY and SVGAGI. CDR3 length equals 16 residues.

This clone came up once. The chain uses TRBV30 and TRBJ2-2, with 10 positions matching TRBD2. The V gene end was trimmed by 1 base and the J gene end by 8 bases; junction bases not matched to a gene: 4. Germline V gene sequence: CDR1 GTSNPN, CDR2 SVGIG (reference sequence). This CDR3 region has 14 residues. The CDR3 DNA follows: TGTGCCTGGAGTGGAGCGGGAGGGAAAGGGGAGCTGTTTTTT. It translates to CAWSGAGGKGELFF.

This clone was seen only once. The chain employs TRBV5-1 and TRBJ1-4; D is unresolved. The CDR3 contains 12 residues. The germline V gene has CDR1 SGHRS and CDR2 YFSETQ. With 3 bases removed from V and 8 bases from J, the gap between germline ends came to 8 bases. The CDR3 sequence: CASSSPGEKLFF. As DNA, the CDR3 is TGCGCCAGCAGCTCACCAGGAGAAAAACTGTTTTTT.

The chain couples TRBV27 to TRBJ2-3; 8 positions match TRBD2. The CDR3 sequence is 19 residues long. CDR1 and CDR2 from the germline V gene are MNHEY and SMNVEV (reference sequence). The V segment lost 2 bases and the J segment 0 bases; nucleotides outside the gene matches: 13. CDR3 amino acids: CASSLLSILSSGSTDTQYF. The CDR3 DNA is TGTGCCAGCAGTTTACTCTCAATTTTGTCTAGCGGGAGCACAGATACGCAGTATTTT.

This chain connects TRBV5-1 to TRBJ1-5; D remains unclear. Germline V gives CDR1 SGHRS, CDR2 YFSETQ. V lost 5 bases to trimming and J lost 5 bases, with 14 bases between them. CDR3 length: 14 residues. CDR3 nucleotide sequence: TGCGCCAGCAGTTTCGGCGGTAACGATCAGCCCCAGCATTTT. Protein sequence: CASSFGGNDQPQHF.

The chain links TRBV5-1 to TRBJ2-1; D may be TRBD2 (6 bases). The CDR3 contains 16 residues. From germline, CDR1 is SGHRS and CDR2 YFSETQ. Trimming cost V 0 bases and J 6 bases, with 16 bases left between them. As DNA, the CDR3 is TGCGCCAGCAGCTTGGCGGCGGGGAAGGCCCTCAATGAGCAGTTCTTC. It is translated as CASSLAAGKALNEQFF.

Remarks on this clone: One junction end does not reproduce the germline sequence, and a read error may be involved. This chain links TRBV7-7 with TRBJ2-5; 8 bases are a match to TRBD1. The CDR3 runs to 17 residues. The germline gives CDR1 SSHAT, CDR2 FNYEAQ (reference sequence). The CDR3 region has the DNA TGTGCTAGCAGCTTAGAATTCGGGACAGGACCTTGGGGGACCCAGTACTTC. Amino acid sequence: CASSLEFGTGPWGTQYF.

This clone was counted a few times. The chain couples TRBV4-1 to TRBJ2-1; 16 positions match TRBD2. J lost 15 bases, V lost 0 bases, and 11 bases had no gene match. Germline V gene sequence: CDR1 MGHRA, CDR2 YSYEKL. This CDR3 has 17 amino acids. The CDR3 region is CASSQDRGTSGRVRRFF. CDR3 nucleotides: TGCGCCAGCAGCCAAGATCGGGGGACTAGCGGGAGGGTACGGAGGTTCTTC.